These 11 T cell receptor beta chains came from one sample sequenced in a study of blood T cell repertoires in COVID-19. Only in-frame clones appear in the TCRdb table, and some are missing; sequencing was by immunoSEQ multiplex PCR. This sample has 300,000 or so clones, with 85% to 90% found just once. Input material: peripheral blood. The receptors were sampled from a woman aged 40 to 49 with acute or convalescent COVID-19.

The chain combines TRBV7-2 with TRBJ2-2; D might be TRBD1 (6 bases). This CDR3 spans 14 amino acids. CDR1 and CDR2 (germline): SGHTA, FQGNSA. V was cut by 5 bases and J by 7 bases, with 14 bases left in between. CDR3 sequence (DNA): TGTGCCAGCAGCCCGCAGGGGACGGACGGGGAGCTGTTTTTT. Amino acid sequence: CASSPQGTDGELFF.

CDR3 in amino acids: CASSLEGLAGLETQYF. The CDR3 coding sequence is TGTGCCAGCAGCTTGGAGGGACTAGCGGGGTTAGAGACCCAGTACTTC. This chain connects TRBV5-6 to TRBJ2-5; 13 bases fit TRBD2. V dropped 0 bases and J dropped 4; count of bases not matched to a gene: 3. Germline V gene data show CDR1 as SGHDT and CDR2 as YYEEEE. This CDR3 contains 16 residues. Using reference TRBV5-6 and TRBJ2-5 for the parts outside the CDR3, the full variable domain is DAGVTQSPTHLIKTRGQQVTLRCSPKSGHDTVSWYQQALGQGPQFIFQYYEEEERQRGNFPDRFSGHQFPNYSSELNVNALLLGDSALYLCASSLEGLAGLETQYFGPGTRLLVL.

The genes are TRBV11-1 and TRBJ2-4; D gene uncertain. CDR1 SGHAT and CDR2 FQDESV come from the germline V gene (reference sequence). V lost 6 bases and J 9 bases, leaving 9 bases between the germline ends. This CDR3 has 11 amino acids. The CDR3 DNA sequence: TGTGCCAGCAGGGGCCTGGGCATTCAGTACTTC. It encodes CASRGLGIQYF.

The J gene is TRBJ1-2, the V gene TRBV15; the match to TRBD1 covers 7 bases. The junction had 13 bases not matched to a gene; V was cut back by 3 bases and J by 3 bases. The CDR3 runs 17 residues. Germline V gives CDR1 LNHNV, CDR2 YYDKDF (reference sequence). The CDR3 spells CATSSFILWDSDYGYTF. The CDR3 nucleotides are TGTGCCACCAGCAGTTTTATTTTGTGGGACAGTGACTATGGCTACACCTTC.

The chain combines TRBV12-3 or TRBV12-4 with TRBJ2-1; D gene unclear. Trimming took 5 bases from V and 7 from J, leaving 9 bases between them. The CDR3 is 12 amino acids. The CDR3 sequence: CASSHHLNEQFF. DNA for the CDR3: TGTGCCAGCAGTCATCACTTGAATGAGCAGTTCTTC.

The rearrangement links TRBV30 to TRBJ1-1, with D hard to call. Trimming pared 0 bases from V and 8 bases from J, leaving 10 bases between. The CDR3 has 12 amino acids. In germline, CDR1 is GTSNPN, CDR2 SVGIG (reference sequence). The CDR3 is CAWSVTSPEAFF. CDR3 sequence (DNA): TGTGCCTGGAGTGTAACATCCCCGGAAGCTTTCTTT.

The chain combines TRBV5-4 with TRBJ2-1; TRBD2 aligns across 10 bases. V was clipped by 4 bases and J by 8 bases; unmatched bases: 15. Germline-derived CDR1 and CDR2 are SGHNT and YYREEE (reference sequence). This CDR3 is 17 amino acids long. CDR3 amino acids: CASSRERSGGAWDEQFF. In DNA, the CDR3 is TGTGCCAGCAGCCGGGAGAGAAGCGGGGGGGCCTGGGATGAGCAGTTCTTC.

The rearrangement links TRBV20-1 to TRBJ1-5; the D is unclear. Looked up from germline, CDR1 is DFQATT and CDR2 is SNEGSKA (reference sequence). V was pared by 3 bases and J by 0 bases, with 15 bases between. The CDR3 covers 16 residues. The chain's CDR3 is CSASRSGRYSNQPQHF. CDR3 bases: TGCAGTGCTAGTAGGAGCGGCCGATATAGCAATCAGCCCCAGCATTTT.

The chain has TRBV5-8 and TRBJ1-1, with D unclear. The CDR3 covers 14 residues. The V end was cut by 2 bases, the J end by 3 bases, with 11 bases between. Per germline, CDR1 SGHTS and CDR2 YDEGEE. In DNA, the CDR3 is TGTGCCAGCAGCTTTGGGCCACACGACACTGAAGCTTTCTTT. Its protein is CASSFGPHDTEAFF.

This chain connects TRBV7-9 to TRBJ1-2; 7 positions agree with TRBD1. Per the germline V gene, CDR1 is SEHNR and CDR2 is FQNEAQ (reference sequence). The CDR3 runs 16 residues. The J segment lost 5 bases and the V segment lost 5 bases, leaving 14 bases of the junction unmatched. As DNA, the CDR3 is TGTGCCAGCAGCGCACAGGGGACACCCTCTTCATATGGCTACACCTTC. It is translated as CASSAQGTPSSYGYTF. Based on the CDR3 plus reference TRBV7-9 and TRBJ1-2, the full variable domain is DTGVSQNPRHKITKRGQNVTFRCDPISEHNRLYWYRQTLGQGPEFLTYFQNEAQLEKSRLLSDRFSAERPKGSFSTLEIQRTEQGDSAMYLCASSAQGTPSSYGYTFGSGTRLTVV.

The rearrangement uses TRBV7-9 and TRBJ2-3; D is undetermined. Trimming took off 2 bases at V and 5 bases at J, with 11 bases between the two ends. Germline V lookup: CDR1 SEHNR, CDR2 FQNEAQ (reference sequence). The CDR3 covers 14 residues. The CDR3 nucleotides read TGTGCCAGCAGCTTATTTTTCTCCGGAGATACGCAGTATTTT. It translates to CASSLFFSGDTQYF.